What follows are 15 T cell receptor beta chains derived from one specimen sequenced in a study of CD8+CD57+ T cells in acquired aplastic anemia. It was genomic DNA that served as the template for profiling TCR beta VDJ and CDR3. From the reads, TCRdb called clonotypes with MiXCR, one entry per CDR3 protein. This sample yields approximately 300,000 distinct CDR3 sequences, of which 56% are seen a single time; 1% to 1.5% belongs to the top ten. Patients sequenced had flow cytometry evidence of CD8+CD57+ cell expansion. The specimen sequenced was sorted CD4+, CD8+, or CD8+CD57+ T cells (not recorded which) from PBMCs. Receptors were obtained from a human donor with aplastic anemia.

The genes are TRBV6-5 and TRBJ1-3; D is possibly TRBD1 (6 bases). Trimming cost V 6 bases and J 0 bases, with 12 bases left between them. This CDR3 contains 15 residues. Germline V CDR1 and CDR2: MNHEY, SVGAGI. The CDR3 DNA sequence: TGTGCCAGCAGGAGAGGGGGACGCTCTGGAAACACCATATATTTT. Translated: CASRRGGRSGNTIYF.

CDR3 loop: CASSLASGGRGYGYTF. CDR3 bases: TGTGCCAGCAGCTTAGCATCAGGGGGTAGAGGCTATGGCTACACCTTC. This chain connects TRBV7-9 to TRBJ1-2; 7 nucleotides agree with TRBD1. The CDR3 extends over 16 amino acids. The V and J ends lost 0 bases and 4 bases, in that order; junction bases with no gene match: 8. Germline V gene sequence: CDR1 SEHNR, CDR2 FQNEAQ (reference sequence).

The gene calls are TRBV7-6 and TRBJ1-4, with no clear D. The CDR3 runs to 15 residues. The ends were cut back, 5 bases at V and 8 bases at J, with 18 bases in the middle. CDR1 is SGHVS and CDR2 is FNYEAQ in the germline V gene. The CDR3 DNA sequence: TGTGCCAGCAGCCAAACGGACCTCGAGCGGGAAAAACTGTTTTTT. This gives the protein CASSQTDLEREKLFF.

On this clonotype: The junction and the germline gene differ at one end; a read error may be behind it. The chain combines TRBV7-7 with TRBJ2-5, with TRBD2 as a possible D gene (5 bases). The germline V gene has CDR1 SSHAT and CDR2 FNYEAQ (reference sequence). This CDR3 contains 14 residues. CDR3 loop: CASSLVRGSETQYF. The CDR3 DNA is TGTGCTAGCAGCTTAGTTCGGGGTAGTGAGACCCAGTACTTC.

The sample holds many counts of this clonotype. The chain combines TRBV7-8 with TRBJ1-5, with unresolved D. CDR3 size: 13 residues. CDR1 is SGHVS, CDR2 FQNEAQ, per germline. Trimming removed 5 bases at V and 5 bases at J, with 10 bases between. The CDR3 nucleotides are TGTGCCAGCAGCATAATAGAGGATCAGCCCCAGCATTTT. This encodes CASSIIEDQPQHF.

This chain uses TRBV6-6 with TRBJ1-5, with 7 nucleotides matching TRBD1. Germline CDR1 and CDR2: MNHNY and SVGAGI (reference sequence). The CDR3 covers 14 residues. With 4 bases clipped from V and 3 bases from J, the junction kept 3 bases outside the gene matches. In DNA, the CDR3 is TGTGCCAGCAGTTTTACAGGGGACAATCAGCCCCAGCATTTT. This gives the protein CASSFTGDNQPQHF.

The chain combines TRBV5-1 with TRBJ2-7; D gene uncertain. The ends were cut back, 1 base at V and 4 bases at J, with 12 bases in the middle. Germline V gene lookup returns CDR1 SGHRS and CDR2 YFSETQ. There are 14 residues in the CDR3. The CDR3 bases are TGCGCCAGCAGCTTGTATGGCCCCCAGTACGAGCAGTACTTC. Translating it yields CASSLYGPQYEQYF.

CDR3: CASSPRGHNTEAFF. CDR3 DNA sequence: TGTGCCAGCAGCCCCAGGGGACACAACACTGAAGCTTTCTTT. The rearrangement uses TRBV3-1 and TRBJ1-1; D may be TRBD1 (6 bases). V was shortened by 4 bases and J by 2 bases, with 11 bases between the two germline ends. The CDR3 has 14 amino acids. Germline CDR1 reads LGHDT; CDR2 reads YNNKEL (reference sequence).

This clonotype appeared a single time. The gene calls are TRBV7-7 and TRBJ2-7, with 9 bases that match TRBD1. This CDR3 spans 14 amino acids. From germline, CDR1 is SSHAT and CDR2 FNYEAQ (reference sequence). V lost 7 bases and J lost 4; bases outside the gene matches: 8. The CDR3 DNA is TGTGCCAGCAACCGGGGGACAGGGTTATACGAGCAGTACTTC. Amino acid sequence: CASNRGTGLYEQYF.

V gene TRBV7-9 combines with J gene TRBJ2-7; no clear D gene. The CDR3 is 11 residues long. Trimming removed 4 bases at V and 6 bases at J, with 7 bases between. From germline, CDR1 is SEHNR and CDR2 FQNEAQ (reference sequence). CDR3: CASSSPGEQYF. DNA for the CDR3: TGTGCCAGCAGCTCTCCCGGCGAGCAGTACTTC.

Only a few counts were recorded for this clonotype. The V gene is TRBV19, the J gene TRBJ2-5; a weak D match, TRBD1 (6 bases). Trimming shortened V by 6 bases and J by 9 bases, and 23 bases separated the two germline ends. Germline CDR1 is LNHDA and CDR2 is SQIVND (reference sequence). The CDR3 has 15 residues. The CDR3 spells CASRRTGTPDVAQYF. In DNA, the CDR3 is TGTGCCAGTAGGAGAACCGGGACACCCGACGTGGCCCAGTACTTC.

The rearrangement links TRBV29-1 to TRBJ2-7; possible D gene TRBD1, 6 bases. Germline V gives CDR1 SQVTM, CDR2 ANQGSEA. The CDR3 contains 13 residues. V was trimmed by 3 bases and J by 1 base, leaving 10 bases between them. The CDR3 DNA reads as TGCAGCGTTGAGCAACAGGGATCCTACGAGCAGTACTTC. Protein sequence: CSVEQQGSYEQYF.

J is TRBJ1-2 and V is TRBV20-1; TRBD1 matches 10 bases. J was trimmed by 6 bases and V by 2 bases; bases with no gene match: 6. CDR1 is DFQATT and CDR2 is SNEGSKA in the germline V gene (reference sequence). This CDR3 comprises 14 residues. The CDR3 DNA follows: TGCAGTGCTAGATTGTGGGGGACAGGGGATGGCTACACCTTC. Encoded protein: CSARLWGTGDGYTF.

The V and J genes are TRBV20-1 and TRBJ2-7; 12 bases align to TRBD2. Per germline, CDR1 DFQATT and CDR2 SNEGSKA (reference sequence). V lost 2 bases to trimming and J lost 2 bases; unmatched junction nucleotides: 1. The CDR3 has 14 residues. The CDR3 spells CSARRLAGAYEQYF. CDR3 sequence (DNA): TGCAGTGCTAGAAGACTAGCGGGAGCCTACGAGCAGTACTTC.

This chain joins TRBV5-1 and TRBJ1-1; no firm D call. Germline assignment: CDR1 SGHRS and CDR2 YFSETQ. The CDR3 extends over 13 amino acids. V shed 4 bases and J shed 6 bases, with 13 bases lying between them. Here the CDR3 DNA reads TGCGCCAGCAGCAACACCGGGGTCCCTGAAGCTTTCTTT. It encodes CASSNTGVPEAFF.